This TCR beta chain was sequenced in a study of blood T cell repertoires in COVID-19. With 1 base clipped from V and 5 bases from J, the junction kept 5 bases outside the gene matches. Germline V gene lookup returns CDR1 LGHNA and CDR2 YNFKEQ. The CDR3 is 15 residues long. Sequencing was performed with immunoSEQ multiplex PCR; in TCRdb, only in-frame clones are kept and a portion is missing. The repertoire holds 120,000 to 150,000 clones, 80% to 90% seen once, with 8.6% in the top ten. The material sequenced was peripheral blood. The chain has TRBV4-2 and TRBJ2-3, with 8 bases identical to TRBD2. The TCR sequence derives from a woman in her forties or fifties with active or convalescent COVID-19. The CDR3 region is CASSQAGGPKDTQYF. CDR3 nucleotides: TGTGCCAGCAGCCAAGCGGGAGGGCCGAAAGATACGCAGTATTTT.